This entry lists 27 T cell receptor beta chains sequenced from one sample in a study of blood T cells in healthy people across ages. A second PCR of 7 to 11 cycles used a sample-barcoded 5' primer and a J-beta primer mix. Via MiXCR, TCRdb re-called the 5' RACE reads, giving one row per CDR3 protein. The sample holds about 570,000 distinct CDR3 sequences; about 25% are singletons and the top ten take roughly 18%. Material: blood. These receptors all come from a woman in her seventies in good health.

The chain carries TRBV20-1 and TRBJ2-5; D uncertain. The germline V and J ends were trimmed by 8 bases and 5 bases, with 18 bases remaining between them. From germline, CDR1 is DFQATT and CDR2 SNEGSKA (reference sequence). This CDR3 is 13 amino acids long. The CDR3 region has the DNA TGCAGTCCCCCACGGCTCCCCGGGGAGACCCAGTACTTC. Its translation is CSPPRLPGETQYF.

In this sample, this clonotype turned up a few times. Written as DNA, the CDR3 is TGTGCCAGCAGCACCGGACTAGCGGGGCCCACAGATACGCAGTATTTT. Translating gives CASSTGLAGPTDTQYF. This chain uses TRBV7-2 with TRBJ2-3, with TRBD2 identical over 12 bases. Trimming took 5 bases from V and 2 from J; bases not matched to a gene: 5. The CDR3 length is 16 residues. From germline, CDR1 is SGHTA and CDR2 FQGNSA.

This clonotype was recorded a few times. V gene TRBV29-1 combines with J gene TRBJ1-2, with 9 bases fitting TRBD1. The ends lost 6 bases at V and 2 bases at J; junction bases unmatched: 10. CDR3 size: 15 residues. Germline V gene lookup returns CDR1 SQVTM and CDR2 ANQGSEA. This chain's CDR3 is CSVRDREGVNYGYTF. The CDR3 region has the DNA TGCAGCGTCCGGGACAGGGAAGGGGTGAACTATGGCTACACCTTC.

The sample holds a few counts of this clonotype. The chain employs TRBV7-2 and TRBJ2-5; D unclear. The ends were cut back, 3 bases at V and 7 bases at J, with 6 bases in the middle. The CDR3 totals 11 residues. CDR1 is SGHTA and CDR2 is FQGNSA in the germline V gene. Here the CDR3 reads CASSLLGTQYF. CDR3 DNA sequence: TGTGCCAGCAGCTTGTTGGGGACCCAGTACTTC.

The rearrangement uses TRBV4-3 and TRBJ1-2; D is unclear. Germline lookup yields CDR1 LGHNA and CDR2 YSLEER. CDR3 length: 15 residues. Trimming stripped 4 bases from V and 2 bases from J, with 14 bases between. The CDR3 loop is CASSPLSGVNYGYTF. The CDR3 nucleotides are TGCGCCAGCAGCCCCCTAAGCGGGGTCAACTATGGCTACACCTTC.

This clonotype was counted between two and nine times. The chain couples TRBV7-2 to TRBJ2-5; 9 positions agree with TRBD2. Gene TRBJ2-1 matches the end of the DNA better, so the J call may be wrong. This CDR3 is built from 14 residues. The germline CDR1 and CDR2 sequences are SGHTA and FQGNSA. CDR3 amino acids: CASSFGTSLNEQFF. CDR3 sequence (DNA): TGTGCCAGCAGCTTCGGGACTAGCCTTAATGAGCAGTTCTTC.

The chain combines TRBV5-1 with TRBJ2-6; TRBD2 is a possible D gene (5 bases). Germline V CDR1 and CDR2: SGHRS, YFSETQ. This CDR3 contains 17 residues. V lost 6 bases, J lost 0 bases, and 16 bases lay in between. CDR3 sequence reads: CASIPGLYLSGANVLTF. The CDR3 bases are TGCGCCAGCATCCCGGGGTTGTACCTCTCTGGGGCCAACGTCCTGACTTTC.

This chain links TRBV11-2 with TRBJ2-5; TRBD2 aligns across 12 bases. This CDR3 is built from 16 residues. The germline gives CDR1 SGHAT, CDR2 FQNNGV. V lost 5 bases and J lost 5; bases outside the gene matches: 9. CDR3 amino acids: CASSPRWLAGGETQYF. The CDR3 bases are TGTGCCAGCAGCCCAAGGTGGCTAGCGGGGGGGGAGACCCAGTACTTC.

The chain uses TRBV5-1 and TRBJ2-4, with D perhaps matching TRBD2 (7 bases). The CDR3 covers 14 residues. Germline lookup yields CDR1 SGHRS and CDR2 YFSETQ. V gave up 0 bases and J gave up 9 bases, with 13 bases separating them. CDR3 coding DNA: TGCGCCAGCAGCTTGGAAGGCGGGGGCCGCATTCAGTACTTC. Its protein is CASSLEGGGRIQYF.

V is TRBV9 and J is TRBJ2-1, with a possible D match to TRBD1 (6 bases). Per germline, CDR1 SGDLS and CDR2 YYNGEE. The germline V and J ends were trimmed by 0 bases and 0 bases, with 7 bases remaining between them. This CDR3 is built from 15 residues. The CDR3 loop is CASSVGTASYNEQFF. CDR3 DNA sequence: TGTGCCAGCAGCGTAGGGACAGCCTCCTACAATGAGCAGTTCTTC. Full variable domain (rest looked up from reference TRBV9 and TRBJ2-1): DSGVTQTPKHLITATGQRVTLRCSPRSGDLSVYWYQQSLDQGLQFLIQYYNGEERAKGNILERFSAQQFPDLHSELNLSSLELGDSALYFCASSVGTASYNEQFFGPGTRLTVL.

J is TRBJ2-7 and V is TRBV7-9; a possible D gene is TRBD2 (6 bases). Per the germline V gene, CDR1 is SEHNR and CDR2 is FQNEAQ (reference sequence). This CDR3 region has 15 residues. The V and J ends lost 3 bases and 0 bases respectively, with 12 bases between them. CDR3 nucleotide sequence: TGTGCCAGCAGCTTGCTAGCGACCGCCTCCTACGAGCAGTACTTC. It codes for CASSLLATASYEQYF.

This clonotype was counted a few times. J is TRBJ2-5 and V is TRBV4-2; the D gene is possibly TRBD2 (5 bases). The CDR3 runs 14 residues. Germline V gene sequence: CDR1 LGHNA, CDR2 YNFKEQ. Trimming removed 3 bases from V and 6 bases from J, with 14 bases in between. CDR3 sequence reads: CASSQTGDAKTQYF. CDR3 nucleotide sequence: TGTGCCAGCAGCCAGACCGGGGATGCGAAGACCCAGTACTTC.

This clonotype was counted only a few times. The rearrangement joins TRBV7-9 to TRBJ1-6; TRBD1 matches at 9 bases. The CDR3 is 17 residues long. Germline assignment: CDR1 SEHNR and CDR2 FQNEAQ (reference sequence). J was trimmed by 7 bases and V by 4 bases; bases with no gene match: 11. Here the CDR3 reads CASSSGQGIGSNSPLHF. In nucleotides, the CDR3 is TGTGCCAGCAGCTCCGGACAGGGGATCGGGAGCAATTCACCCCTCCACTTT.

The V and J genes are TRBV5-5 and TRBJ2-7; D remains ambiguous. Germline CDR1 and CDR2: SGHKS and YYEKEE (reference sequence). The CDR3 sequence is 12 residues long. Trimming stripped 0 bases from V and 11 bases from J, with 12 bases between. CDR3 sequence reads: CASSLADGSEYF. The CDR3 nucleotides read TGTGCCAGCAGCTTGGCCGACGGATCCGAGTACTTC.

The V call is TRBV6-6, the J call TRBJ2-5; perhaps TRBD2 as D (5 bases). Between the trimmed V and J ends, which lost 0 bases and 7 bases, there was a span of 12 bases. CDR1 MNHNY and CDR2 SVGAGI come from the germline V gene (reference sequence). The CDR3 extends over 14 amino acids. Here the CDR3 DNA reads TGTGCCAGCAGTTACTCGTGGGAGCTGGGGACCCAGTACTTC. Its translation is CASSYSWELGTQYF.

The gene calls are TRBV11-3 and TRBJ2-2; 7 bases map to TRBD1. The V segment lost 6 bases and the J segment 2 bases; nucleotides outside the gene matches: 6. Germline V gene sequence: CDR1 SGHNT, CDR2 YENEEA. The CDR3 is made up of 15 amino acids. The CDR3 region is CASSRNRGNTGELFF. Written as DNA, the CDR3 is TGTGCCAGCAGTCGAAACAGGGGAAACACCGGGGAGCTGTTTTTT. Full variable domain (remainder filled in from reference TRBV11-3 and TRBJ2-2): EAGVVQSPRYKIIEKKQPVAFWCNPISGHNTLYWYLQNLGQGPELLIRYENEEAVDDSQLPKDRFSAERLKGVDSTLKIQPAELGDSAVYLCASSRNRGNTGELFFGEGSRLTVL.

The CDR3 reads CASSFRDDTEAFF. In DNA form, the CDR3 reads TGTGCCAGCAGTTTCAGGGATGACACTGAAGCTTTCTTT. The chain employs TRBV12-3 or TRBV12-4 and TRBJ1-1; TRBD1 is a possible D gene (5 bases). V lost 3 bases, J lost 3 bases, and 8 bases lay in between. The CDR3 consists of 13 residues.

This clonotype was observed a handful of times. The chain couples TRBV20-1 to TRBJ2-3; tentatively, D is TRBD1 or TRBD2 (6 bases each). Trimming shortened V by 0 bases and J by 4 bases, and 14 bases separated the two germline ends. The germline CDR1 and CDR2 sequences are DFQATT and SNEGSKA (reference sequence). The length of the CDR3 is 15 residues. The DNA for the CDR3 is TGCAGTGCTAGAGATTCGGGGGCTGGTGCAGATACGCAGTATTTT. It encodes CSARDSGAGADTQYF.

This clonotype showed up just a few times. The chain employs TRBV5-5 and TRBJ2-3, with D perhaps matching TRBD1 (6 bases). Germline V gene sequence: CDR1 SGHKS, CDR2 YYEKEE (reference sequence). The CDR3 loop spans 17 amino acids. Trimming shortened V by 1 base and J by 5 bases, and 20 bases separated the two germline ends. The CDR3 DNA is TGTGCCAGCAGCTTGCAGGGGTACAGCGGATATGAAGATACGCAGTATTTT. Protein product: CASSLQGYSGYEDTQYF.

In its sample, this clonotype was seen a few times. The gene calls are TRBV11-3 and TRBJ1-2; perhaps TRBD1 as D (5 bases). Trimming stripped 2 bases from V and 6 bases from J, with 10 bases between. CDR3 length: 13 residues. Per germline, CDR1 SGHNT and CDR2 YENEEA. CDR3 loop: CASSLQGTNGYTF. The CDR3 DNA is TGTGCCAGCAGCTTACAGGGAACTAATGGCTACACCTTC.

This clonotype has only a few counts. The rearrangement uses TRBV7-9 and TRBJ2-5; TRBD1 might be the D (6 bases). V dropped 3 bases and J dropped 4 bases, with 18 bases sitting between them. CDR1 and CDR2 (germline): SEHNR, FQNEAQ (reference sequence). The CDR3 totals 16 residues. CDR3 sequence reads: CASSLRPGHQGETQYF. CDR3 DNA: TGTGCCAGCAGCTTGCGACCGGGACACCAAGGAGAGACCCAGTACTTC.

V gene TRBV29-1 combines with J gene TRBJ2-3, with TRBD2 identical over 14 bases. CDR3 length: 15 residues. The ends lost 6 bases at V and 4 bases at J; junction bases unmatched: 6. CDR1 and CDR2 from the germline V gene are SQVTM and ANQGSEA. The CDR3, as DNA: TGCAGCGTCTCGACTAGCGGGGGGGGATCAGATACGCAGTATTTT. This encodes CSVSTSGGGSDTQYF.

The sample holds a few counts of this clonotype. The chain employs TRBV9 and TRBJ2-1, with D perhaps matching TRBD1 (5 bases). Germline V gives CDR1 SGDLS, CDR2 YYNGEE. The CDR3 runs to 15 residues. Trimming shortened V by 0 bases and J by 6 bases, and 13 bases separated the two germline ends. CDR3 sequence reads: CASSVGTGDFNEQFF. The CDR3 nucleotides are TGTGCCAGCAGCGTAGGAACAGGCGACTTCAATGAGCAGTTCTTC.

The chain couples TRBV20-1 to TRBJ1-5; 8 bases line up with TRBD1. V was pared by 5 bases and J by 1 base, with 7 bases of the junction left unmatched. CDR1 DFQATT and CDR2 SNEGSKA come from the germline V gene (reference sequence). The CDR3 runs 15 residues. The CDR3 nucleotides are TGCAGTGCTCAAGGGGGACAGGCAAGCAATCAGCCCCAGCATTTT. It translates to CSAQGGQASNQPQHF.

This clonotype was found a few times. The chain recombines TRBV19 with TRBJ2-7; D may be TRBD2 (5 bases). The ends were cut back, 4 bases at V and 1 base at J, with 11 bases in the middle. This CDR3 contains 14 residues. Germline assignment: CDR1 LNHDA and CDR2 SQIVND (reference sequence). The CDR3 region is CASSTRDGSYEQYF. The CDR3 DNA reads TGTGCCAGTAGTACCCGGGATGGTTCCTACGAGCAGTACTTC.

V is TRBV7-2 and J is TRBJ2-5; possibly TRBD2 for D (5 bases). Germline V gives CDR1 SGHTA, CDR2 FQGNSA. The CDR3 spans 15 residues. V gave up 3 bases and J gave up 4 bases, with 15 bases separating them. The CDR3 loop is CASSFPGLPLETQYF. DNA of the CDR3: TGTGCCAGCAGCTTTCCCGGACTCCCCCTAGAGACCCAGTACTTC.

There are a few counts of this clonotype. The chain is built from TRBV6-5 and TRBJ1-2; perhaps TRBD1 as D (5 bases). From germline, CDR1 is MNHEY and CDR2 SVGAGI. Deletions cut 7 bases from V and 7 bases from J, with 19 bases between. This CDR3 has 14 amino acids. DNA of the CDR3: TGTGCCAGCACCAAAAGTGGCTCCGGGGGTGGCTACACCTTC. The encoded protein is CASTKSGSGGGYTF.